The clone carrying this T cell receptor (beta chain) is a singleton in its sample. The sample originates from a study of blood T cell repertoires in COVID-19. About the research overall: Samples taken during acute and convalescent COVID-19 were collected in the United States, Italy and Spain. T cells, B-cell-depleted T cells, or PBMCs provided the cDNA or gDNA that served as material.

Under the authors' procedure: By means of reference gene primer amplification, nucleated cell counts were estimated. The repertoire was sequenced with immunoSEQ multiplex PCR; TCRdb's copy has only in-frame clones and lacks some. That table is the source of V, J and clone size, and D and trimming were worked out from the DNA. This sample has 50,000 to 65,000 clones, with over 60% found just once. Germline CDR1 GTSNPN, CDR2 SVGIG (reference sequence). This CDR3 has 12 amino acids. Trimming removed 6 bases from V and 4 bases from J; junction bases left unmatched: 6. This clonotype was obtained from a woman between 45 and 60 years old with active or convalescent COVID-19. The sequencing input was peripheral blood. The chain has TRBV30 and TRBJ2-7, with TRBD1 matching 7 bases. In DNA, the CDR3 is TGTGCCTGCAAGGGACAGCCTTACGAGCAGTACTTC. This translates into CACKGQPYEQYF.